Reported below is one T cell receptor beta chain. The CDR3 is 15 amino acids. The germline V gene encodes CDR1 SGHAT and CDR2 FQNNGV. V was clipped by 5 bases and J by 0 bases, with 14 bases between them. Followed over time, Seattle patients had been enrolled while infection was active. This sample was included in a study of blood T cell repertoires in COVID-19. Background on the study: Both acute and convalescent COVID-19 samples were obtained from the United States, Italy and Spain. The analysed material was cDNA or gDNA that came from T cells, B-cell-depleted T cells, or PBMCs.

In the study's own analysis: Using reference gene primer amplification, nucleated cell counts were estimated. Method: immunoSEQ multiplex PCR; TCRdb's copy keeps in-frame clones and lacks some. V, J and clone size reflect that table, while D and trimming were determined from the DNA. The data show roughly 410,000 clones, around 91% seen once. The V gene is TRBV11-2, the J gene TRBJ2-7; tentatively, D is TRBD2 (7 bases). Sequencing was performed on peripheral blood. The receptor's source is a middle-aged woman with COVID-19, enrolled during active disease. The CDR3 DNA sequence: TGTGCCAGCAGCGGGGGGGCTAGCGGCTCCTACGAGCAGTACTTC. This encodes CASSGGASGSYEQYF.